This is a list of T cell receptor beta chains from one sample in a study of cytomegalovirus exposure and HLA in healthy donors. Some clones are missing from TCRdb's copy, which holds only in-frame ones; the method was immunoSEQ multiplex PCR. Of approximately 210,000 clones detected, over 70% appear once; the ten largest clones hold 1.3%. The sample taken for sequencing was PBMCs. Receptor source: a man aged 30-40 years in good health and CMV-seronegative. CDR3s include the opening cysteine and the closing phenylalanine or tryptophan. The D gene is left open where the match is weak. The listing skips clone size in some rows; elsewhere it reads once, few, many or a size class.

cdr3_length: 15
d_call: TRBD1
clone_size: once
v_call: TRBV5-1
j_call: TRBJ1-1
cdr3_nt: TGCGCCAGCAGCTCCCGCGACAGGGGGAACACTGAAGCTTTCTTT
cdr3_aa: CASSSRDRGNTEAFF

cdr3_length: 18
d_call: TRBD1
clone_size: -
v_call: TRBV28
j_call: TRBJ1-2
cdr3_nt: TGTGCCAGCAGGACACCGGGGACAGGGTCCTATCTTCTCTATGGCTACACCTTC
cdr3_aa: CASRTPGTGSYLLYGYTF

cdr3_length: 13
d_call: TRBD1
clone_size: -
v_call: TRBV6-5
j_call: TRBJ1-1
cdr3_nt: TGTGCCAGCCAGGGACAGGGAGATGTTTTTTCGTTCTTT
cdr3_aa: CASQGQGDVFSFF

cdr3_length: 17
d_call: TRBD1
clone_size: -
v_call: TRBV5-1
j_call: TRBJ1-1
cdr3_nt: TGCGCCAGCAGCGTGGACAGGGGCCGGCTTATGAACACTGAAGCTTTCTTT
cdr3_aa: CASSVDRGRLMNTEAFF

cdr3_length: 16
d_call: -
clone_size: -
v_call: TRBV5-4
j_call: TRBJ2-2
cdr3_nt: TGTGCCAGCAGCTTGTCCAGCGCGACGAACACCGGGGAGCTGTTTTTT
cdr3_aa: CASSLSSATNTGELFF

cdr3_length: 14
d_call: TRBD2
clone_size: -
v_call: TRBV10-1
j_call: TRBJ2-1
cdr3_nt: TGCGCCAGCGGGGGGACTAGCGGGGAGGATGAGCAGTTCTTC
cdr3_aa: CASGGTSGEDEQFF

cdr3_length: 15
d_call: TRBD1
clone_size: -
v_call: TRBV9
j_call: TRBJ1-6
cdr3_nt: TGTGCCAGCAGCGTAGACCGGGACAGGATTTCACCCCTCCACTTT
cdr3_aa: CASSVDRDRISPLHF

cdr3_length: 16
d_call: -
clone_size: once
v_call: TRBV5-6
j_call: TRBJ2-3
cdr3_nt: TGTGCCAGCAGCTTACGCCCAAAGCGTGATACAGATACGCAGTATTTT
cdr3_aa: CASSLRPKRDTDTQYF

cdr3_length: 14
d_call: -
clone_size: -
v_call: TRBV19
j_call: TRBJ1-1
cdr3_nt: TGTGCCAGTAGTCCGGGACTGGCGAACACTGAAGCTTTCTTT
cdr3_aa: CASSPGLANTEAFF

cdr3_length: 18
d_call: TRBD1
clone_size: -
v_call: TRBV6-1
j_call: TRBJ2-3
cdr3_nt: TGTGCCAGCAGTGATCGCCTTACAGGGGTAAGGAGCAATCAGCCCCAGTATTTT
cdr3_aa: CASSDRLTGVRSNQPQYF

cdr3_length: 15
d_call: -
clone_size: -
v_call: TRBV19
j_call: TRBJ2-2
cdr3_nt: TGTGCCAGTAGTATCTGGGGGCAGCGCGGCGGGGAGCTGTTTTTT
cdr3_aa: CASSIWGQRGGELFF

cdr3_length: 14
d_call: -
clone_size: -
v_call: TRBV19
j_call: TRBJ1-2
cdr3_nt: TGTGCCAGTAGTATGGTCGGGATTTCCTATGGCTACACCTTC
cdr3_aa: CASSMVGISYGYTF

cdr3_length: 15
d_call: TRBD2
clone_size: -
v_call: TRBV2
j_call: TRBJ2-3
cdr3_nt: TGTGCCAGCAGTGAACGACTAGCGGGCACAGATACGCAGTATTTT
cdr3_aa: CASSERLAGTDTQYF

cdr3_length: 16
d_call: TRBD1
clone_size: once
v_call: TRBV19
j_call: TRBJ2-7
cdr3_nt: TGTGCCAGTAGTACGAGGGGGCTAGCATTTACCTACGAGCAGTACTTC
cdr3_aa: CASSTRGLAFTYEQYF

cdr3_length: 14
d_call: TRBD1
clone_size: -
v_call: TRBV5-1
j_call: TRBJ2-7
cdr3_nt: TGCGCCAGCAGCTTTGGGACAGGGGCCTACGAGCAGTACTTC
cdr3_aa: CASSFGTGAYEQYF

cdr3_length: 16
d_call: TRBD2
clone_size: -
v_call: TRBV27
j_call: TRBJ2-7
cdr3_nt: TGTGCCAGCAGTTTGAGCCCGGGACTAGTGAACTACGAGCAGTACTTC
cdr3_aa: CASSLSPGLVNYEQYF

cdr3_length: 13
d_call: -
clone_size: -
v_call: TRBV27
j_call: TRBJ2-3
cdr3_nt: TGTGCCAGCAGTATCACTAGCACAGATACGCAGTATTTT
cdr3_aa: CASSITSTDTQYF

cdr3_length: 14
d_call: TRBD2
clone_size: -
v_call: TRBV7-8
j_call: TRBJ2-7
cdr3_nt: TGTGCCAGCAGTGGGGTAGCGGGGCTCTACGAGCAGTACTTC
cdr3_aa: CASSGVAGLYEQYF

cdr3_length: 14
d_call: TRBD2
clone_size: -
v_call: TRBV10-1
j_call: TRBJ2-3
cdr3_nt: TGCGCCAGCTCCCGCGGGGGGCCTACAGATACGCAGTATTTT
cdr3_aa: CASSRGGPTDTQYF

cdr3_length: 17
d_call: TRBD1
clone_size: -
v_call: TRBV11-3
j_call: TRBJ2-1
cdr3_nt: TGTGCCAGCAGCTTAGCCCACCGGGGGACAGGGCGTGATGAGCAGTTCTTC
cdr3_aa: CASSLAHRGTGRDEQFF

cdr3_length: 14
d_call: TRBD1
clone_size: -
v_call: TRBV15
j_call: TRBJ1-4
cdr3_nt: TGTGCCACCAGCGGAACAGGGGTCCGCGAAAAACTGTTTTTT
cdr3_aa: CATSGTGVREKLFF

cdr3_length: 15
d_call: -
clone_size: once
v_call: TRBV28
j_call: TRBJ2-1
cdr3_nt: TGTGCCAGCAGGGGGGCAGCGAGAATTTACAATGAGCAGTTCTTC
cdr3_aa: CASRGAARIYNEQFF